Presented here are 2 T cell receptor beta chains from one specimen sequenced in a study of T cells in Graves' hyperthyroidism and ophthalmopathy. TCR beta CDR3 region amplification was performed from RNA transcripts. The HTBI primer set served for first-round RT-PCR of the TCR CDR3. In TCRdb, the multiplex PCR reads were re-called with MiXCR into one record per CDR3 protein. The table records 250,000 or so distinct CDR3 sequences, roughly 17% of them present only once. Source material: blood. The source is a woman in her late teens or twenties with Graves' ophthalmopathy.

V and J are TRBV6-2 or TRBV6-3 and TRBJ1-4, with D possibly being TRBD1 (6 bases). CDR3 size: 14 residues. Per the germline V gene, CDR1 is MNHEY and CDR2 is SVGEGT. V was clipped by 4 bases and J by 4 bases, with 10 bases between them. The CDR3, as DNA: TGTGCCAGCAGTTTTCCGGGACATAATGAAAAACTGTTTTTT. This translates into CASSFPGHNEKLFF.

This clonotype was recorded many times. The chain recombines TRBV15 with TRBJ2-1; 14 bases match TRBD2. Germline V gives CDR1 LNHNV, CDR2 YYDKDF (reference sequence). The J segment lost 6 bases and the V segment lost 4 bases, leaving 2 bases of the junction unmatched. The CDR3 is made up of 15 amino acids. CDR3 in amino acids: CATSTGTSGSNEQFF. The CDR3 DNA sequence: TGTGCCACCAGCACCGGGACTAGCGGGAGCAATGAGCAGTTCTTC.